These 29 T cell receptor beta chains came from one sample sequenced in a study of shared clonotypes between healthy human individuals. Here immunoSEQ multiplex PCR was the method, and the copy in TCRdb shows in-frame clones only, minus some. In the table there are approximately 1.1 million clones, more than 75% of which are singletons. Sequenced input: memory CD4+ T cells from PBMCs. Described subset: CD45RA-negative fraction. The receptors shown here come from a man between 18 and 35 years old in good health. Some clones in this sample may be carry-over from other donors' samples.

The chain has TRBV18 and TRBJ2-5; 7 bases align to TRBD2. The CDR3 length is 17 residues. With V trimmed by 1 base and J by 5 bases, 13 bases remained unmatched. Germline V gives CDR1 KGHSH, CDR2 LQKENI. CDR3 nucleotide sequence: TGTGCCAGCTCACCACGTGTCGGAGCGGGAAGTTCGGAGACCCAGTACTTC. Translated: CASSPRVGAGSSETQYF.

J is TRBJ1-5 and V is TRBV7-2; no firm D call. Germline V lookup: CDR1 SGHTA, CDR2 FQGNSA. CDR3 length equals 15 residues. V lost 1 base, J lost 5 bases, and 12 bases lay in between. The CDR3 reads CASSLGRVWDQPQHF. The CDR3 coding sequence is TGTGCCAGCAGCTTAGGGAGGGTATGGGATCAGCCCCAGCATTTT.

In this sample, this clone turned up once. CDR3 nucleotide sequence: TGTGCCAGCAGCTTAACGGCAACCTCCCTAGCTAACTATGGCTACACCTTC. Amino acids: CASSLTATSLANYGYTF. This chain uses TRBV7-3 with TRBJ1-2; D gene ambiguous. The V gene's germline CDR1 is SGHTA and CDR2 FQGTGA. Trimming stripped 0 bases from V and 0 bases from J, with 14 bases between. The CDR3 is 17 amino acids.

The chain links TRBV6-5 to TRBJ2-7, with D unresolved. The CDR3 loop spans 16 amino acids. CDR1 MNHEY and CDR2 SVGAGI come from the germline V gene. V lost 0 bases and J 4 bases, leaving 16 bases between the germline ends. The DNA of the CDR3 is TGTGCCAGCAGTTACTCGAGGAGTTTGTCTGCATACGAGCAGTACTTC. Protein sequence: CASSYSRSLSAYEQYF.

This chain links TRBV2 with TRBJ2-7; weak D call: TRBD1 (6 bases). CDR3 length: 13 amino acids. Germline values: CDR1 SNHLY, CDR2 FYNNEI. V was trimmed by 6 bases and J by 6 bases, leaving 15 bases between them. CDR3 sequence reads: CASRETGPREQYF. In DNA, the CDR3 is TGTGCCAGCAGGGAAACAGGGCCCCGCGAGCAGTACTTC.

The chain links TRBV7-2 to TRBJ2-4; 8 bases align to TRBD1. The CDR3 is 15 amino acids. V lost 4 bases to trimming and J lost 8 bases; unmatched junction nucleotides: 10. CDR1 is SGHTA, CDR2 FQGNSA, per germline. The CDR3 reads CASSSSQGAAYIQYF. The CDR3 bases are TGTGCCAGCAGCTCGAGTCAGGGGGCGGCATACATTCAGTACTTC. Variable domain in full (rest from reference TRBV7-2 and TRBJ2-4): GAGVSQSPSNKVTEKGKDVELRCDPISGHTALYWYRQSLGQGLEFLIYFQGNSAPDKSGLPSDRFSAERTGGSVSTLTIQRTQQEDSAVYLCASSSSQGAAYIQYFGAGTRLSVL.

The sample holds many counts of this clone. The V call is TRBV25-1, the J call TRBJ2-2; 7 bases fit TRBD2. CDR1 and CDR2 from the germline V gene are MGHDK and SYGVNS. The V and J ends lost 1 base and 9 bases, in that order; junction bases with no gene match: 11. CDR3 size: 16 residues. CDR3 amino acids: CASSEWNPAGFRELFF. The CDR3 region has the DNA TGTGCCAGCAGTGAATGGAACCCAGCGGGATTCCGGGAGCTGTTTTTT.

The chain employs TRBV7-8 and TRBJ2-1; 7 bases map to TRBD1. This CDR3 comprises 16 residues. Per germline, CDR1 SGHVS and CDR2 FQNEAQ. Losses at the gene ends were 2 bases for V and 2 bases for J; bases not matched to a gene: 6. CDR3 sequence reads: CASSLLVGQAYNEQFF. CDR3 coding DNA: TGTGCCAGCAGCTTATTAGTAGGACAGGCCTACAATGAGCAGTTCTTC.

The CDR3 protein is CASSMFRTGHNEQFF. CDR3 sequence (DNA): TGTGCCAGTAGTATGTTCCGGACAGGGCACAATGAGCAGTTCTTC. V usage is TRBV19 and J usage is TRBJ2-1; 8 bases agree with TRBD1. Germline lookup yields CDR1 LNHDA and CDR2 SQIVND (reference sequence). V shed 3 bases, J shed 5 bases, and the junction held 6 bases outside the gene matches. This CDR3 contains 15 residues.

The chain employs TRBV27 and TRBJ1-2, with 7 positions matching TRBD1. The CDR3 totals 14 residues. Germline V gene sequence: CDR1 MNHEY, CDR2 SMNVEV (reference sequence). J gave up 4 bases and V 0 bases, and 2 bases lay outside the gene matches. In DNA, the CDR3 is TGTGCCAGCAGTTTATCCCGGGACAGCTATGGCTACACCTTC. Protein product: CASSLSRDSYGYTF.

V is TRBV11-2 and J is TRBJ2-7; no firm D call. Germline-derived CDR1 and CDR2 are SGHAT and FQNNGV. The V and J ends lost 5 bases and 3 bases respectively, with 14 bases between them. The CDR3 spans 14 residues. DNA of the CDR3: TGTGCCAGCAGCCAAGTCCAGCGACACTACGAGCAGTACTTC. It specifies CASSQVQRHYEQYF.

This clone was recorded only once. This sequence joins TRBV15 and TRBJ2-3; D gene uncertain. V was shortened by 2 bases and J by 4 bases, with 7 bases between the two germline ends. CDR1 and CDR2 (germline): LNHNV, YYDKDF (reference sequence). The CDR3 has 13 amino acids. This chain's CDR3 is CATSRWDADTQYF. The CDR3 DNA reads TGTGCCACCAGCAGATGGGATGCAGATACGCAGTATTTT.

The CDR3 spells CASSLVGLSNQPQHF. As DNA, the CDR3 is TGTGCCAGCAGCTTAGTGGGGTTGAGCAATCAGCCCCAGCATTTT. The chain has TRBV7-8 and TRBJ1-5; no clear D. Germline-derived CDR1 and CDR2 are SGHVS and FQNEAQ. V lost 1 base to trimming and J lost 1 base, with 8 bases between them. The CDR3 has 15 amino acids.

The genes are TRBV5-1 and TRBJ2-1, with 14 bases aligning to TRBD2. The CDR3 has 15 residues. Germline trimming cut 6 bases from V and 7 bases from J; bases unmatched to any gene: 6. Germline values: CDR1 SGHRS, CDR2 YFSETQ. Here the CDR3 DNA reads TGCGCCAGCACCCTCGGGACTAGCGGGGGTAATGAGCAGTTCTTC. Translation: CASTLGTSGGNEQFF.

The J gene is TRBJ2-5, the V gene TRBV4-2; no clear D. CDR1 is LGHNA, CDR2 YNFKEQ, per germline. Trimming took off 5 bases at V and 0 bases at J, with 10 bases between the two ends. The length of the CDR3 is 14 residues. This CDR3 is CASSDLSNQETQYF. The DNA for the CDR3 is TGTGCCAGCAGCGACCTGTCCAACCAAGAGACCCAGTACTTC.

The V call is TRBV7-6, the J call TRBJ2-5; 9 bases line up with TRBD2. Germline V gene lookup returns CDR1 SGHVS and CDR2 FNYEAQ. The V segment lost 4 bases and the J segment 4 bases; nucleotides outside the gene matches: 13. This CDR3 is built from 17 residues. The CDR3 sequence: CASSYRSRSGSRETQYF. The CDR3 DNA is TGTGCCAGCAGCTATAGGAGCCGTAGCGGGAGTAGAGAGACCCAGTACTTC.

This chain joins TRBV5-5 and TRBJ2-7; TRBD1 matches at 10 bases. Germline V gives CDR1 SGHKS, CDR2 YYEKEE (reference sequence). V trimming: 4 bases; J trimming: 3 bases; junction bases outside the gene matches: 10. CDR3 length: 16 residues. As DNA, the CDR3 is TGTGCCAGCAGCCGACTGCGGACAGGGGGAGGCTACGAGCAGTACTTC. Its translation: CASSRLRTGGGYEQYF. The full variable domain, its missing parts supplied by reference TRBV5-5 and TRBJ2-7, is DAGVTQSPTHLIKTRGQQVTLRCSPISGHKSVSWYQQVLGQGPQFIFQYYEKEERGRGNFPDRFSARQFPNYSSELNVNALLLGDSALYLCASSRLRTGGGYEQYFGPGTRLTVT.

V gene TRBV5-5 combines with J gene TRBJ2-5; a possible D gene is TRBD2 (6 bases). The germline gives CDR1 SGHKS, CDR2 YYEKEE (reference sequence). The CDR3 is made up of 14 amino acids. V lost 4 bases and J 2 bases, leaving 12 bases between the germline ends. CDR3 nucleotide sequence: TGTGCCAGCAGCGTGACCCGGGGGCAAGAGACCCAGTACTTC. Protein sequence: CASSVTRGQETQYF.

V and J are TRBV6-5 and TRBJ1-5, with TRBD1 as a possible D gene (5 bases). Germline lookup yields CDR1 MNHEY and CDR2 SVGAGI. Trimming left V 4 bases short and J 0 bases short, with 13 bases between. This CDR3 has 16 residues. CDR3 nucleotides: TGTGCCAGCAGTTCGAGGGCAGGGCATAGCAATCAGCCCCAGCATTTT. Its translation: CASSSRAGHSNQPQHF.

The chain combines TRBV7-3 with TRBJ2-2, with TRBD1 as a possible D gene (6 bases). The ends were cut back, 7 bases at V and 5 bases at J, with 11 bases in the middle. Germline values: CDR1 SGHTA, CDR2 FQGTGA. This CDR3 has 13 residues. The CDR3 sequence: CASKGGMTGELFF. For the CDR3, the DNA is TGTGCCAGCAAAGGGGGTATGACCGGGGAGCTGTTTTTT.

This clone was counted a few times. V and J are TRBV9 and TRBJ1-2; 8 bases map to TRBD1. Trimming took 4 bases from V and 5 from J; bases not matched to a gene: 7. Germline CDR1 reads SGDLS; CDR2 reads YYNGEE. This CDR3 region has 14 residues. The CDR3 protein is CASSPDRGTYGYTF. CDR3 nucleotides: TGTGCCAGCAGCCCTGACAGGGGTACATATGGCTACACCTTC.

The chain employs TRBV10-1 and TRBJ2-3; 7 nucleotides agree with TRBD2. V gave up 3 bases and J gave up 4 bases; unmatched junction bases: 1. The germline gives CDR1 WNHNN, CDR2 SYGVQD (reference sequence). There are 13 residues in the CDR3. The CDR3 is CASSDREADTQYF. For the CDR3, the DNA is TGCGCCAGCAGTGATCGGGAGGCAGATACGCAGTATTTT.

V and J are TRBV29-1 and TRBJ1-2; 9 bases match TRBD1. Germline lookup yields CDR1 SQVTM and CDR2 ANQGSEA. Trimming at V came to 3 bases and at J to 7 bases, leaving 6 bases not matched to a gene. This CDR3 contains 13 residues. The CDR3 sequence: CSVERTGVIGYTF. The CDR3 DNA sequence: TGCAGCGTTGAGAGGACAGGGGTGATTGGCTACACCTTC.

V and J are TRBV29-1 and TRBJ2-2, with TRBD1 matching 7 bases. The germline gives CDR1 SQVTM, CDR2 ANQGSEA. V trimming: 7 bases; J trimming: 5 bases; junction bases outside the gene matches: 16. CDR3 length: 16 residues. The CDR3 protein is CSGKRGTGALTGELFF. The CDR3 region has the DNA TGCAGCGGTAAACGTGGTACAGGGGCACTTACCGGGGAGCTGTTTTTT.

V and J are TRBV30 and TRBJ1-6; possibly TRBD1 for D (6 bases). The V gene's germline CDR1 is GTSNPN and CDR2 SVGIG (reference sequence). Between the trimmed V and J ends, which lost 5 bases and 4 bases, there was a span of 9 bases. The CDR3 has 13 residues. The CDR3 region has the DNA TGTGCCTGGGCGGGACAATATAATTCACCCCTCCACTTT. Amino acids: CAWAGQYNSPLHF.

The chain uses TRBV11-2 and TRBJ2-1; D perhaps matches TRBD1 (5 bases). Trimming stripped 6 bases from V and 1 base from J, with 10 bases between. The CDR3 loop spans 14 amino acids. Germline V gene sequence: CDR1 SGHAT, CDR2 FQNNGV. CDR3 sequence (DNA): TGTGCCAGCAGTAAGGGGCGATCCTACAATGAGCAGTTCTTC. This encodes CASSKGRSYNEQFF. Full variable domain (outside the CDR3, taken from reference TRBV11-2 and TRBJ2-1): EAGVAQSPRYKIIEKRQSVAFWCNPISGHATLYWYQQILGQGPKLLIQFQNNGVVDDSQLPKDRFSAERLKGVDSTLKIQPAKLEDSAVYLCASSKGRSYNEQFFGPGTRLTVL.

The rearrangement uses TRBV4-1 and TRBJ2-2, with 9 bases lining up with TRBD2. The CDR3 extends over 16 amino acids. Germline loops: CDR1 MGHRA, CDR2 YSYEKL. The V and J ends lost 2 bases and 4 bases, in that order; junction bases with no gene match: 5. CDR3 nucleotides: TGCGCCAGCAGCCAACGGAGCGGGAGGATCACCGGGGAGCTGTTTTTT. Encoded protein: CASSQRSGRITGELFF.

The V gene is TRBV7-9, the J gene TRBJ1-4; perhaps TRBD1 as D (5 bases). Germline V gene data show CDR1 as SEHNR and CDR2 as FQNEAQ (reference sequence). V lost 0 bases and J 3 bases, leaving 20 bases between the germline ends. This CDR3 is 19 amino acids long. CDR3 in DNA: TGTGCCAGCAGCTTAGCCGTTTCTTGGGGGAGTATGTCTAATGAAAAACTGTTTTTT. This sequence encodes CASSLAVSWGSMSNEKLFF.

This clone has just a few counts. The genes are TRBV30 and TRBJ1-1; no clear D gene. Trimming pared 5 bases from V and 1 base from J, leaving 11 bases between. This CDR3 contains 13 residues. Germline CDR1 reads GTSNPN; CDR2 reads SVGIG (reference sequence). CDR3 amino acids: CAWDVDGNTEAFF. The CDR3, as DNA: TGTGCCTGGGATGTTGACGGGAACACTGAAGCTTTCTTT. Supplemented by reference TRBV30 and TRBJ1-1, the full variable domain reads SQTIHQWPATLVQPVGSPLSLECTVEGTSNPNLYWYRQAAGRGLQLLFYSVGIGQISSEVPQNLSASRPQDRQFILSSKKLLLSDSGFYLCAWDVDGNTEAFFGQGTRLTVV.